Described below is a single T cell receptor (beta chain) sequence and its context. The entry originates in a study of blood T cell repertoires in COVID-19. There are 13 residues in the CDR3. Germline V gene data show CDR1 as SNHLY and CDR2 as FYNNEI. The V and J ends lost 5 bases and 5 bases, in that order; junction bases with no gene match: 3. Only in-frame clones appear in the TCRdb table, and some are missing; sequencing was by immunoSEQ multiplex PCR. The sample lists roughly 480,000 clones, about 91% seen once, with around 0.9% in the top ten. The V and J genes are TRBV2 and TRBJ1-1, with 9 bases aligning to TRBD1. Sequenced sample: peripheral blood. The origin of this receptor is a man between 18 and 29 years old with COVID-19, enrolled during active disease. Written as DNA, the CDR3 is TGTGCCAGCAGTTTGGACAGGGGTACTGAAGCTTTCTTT. Translation gives CASSLDRGTEAFF.